These 5 T cell receptor beta chains came from one sample sequenced in a study of blood T cell repertoires in COVID-19. TCRdb keeps only in-frame clones here, not all; method: immunoSEQ multiplex PCR. Of under 300,000 clones listed, around nine tenths are singletons. The specimen was peripheral blood. These receptor sequences come from a woman in her forties who had recovered from COVID-19.

The chain recombines TRBV3-1 (or the pseudogene TRBV3-2) with TRBJ2-2, with 10 bases identical to TRBD1. The germline V gene encodes CDR1 LGHDT and CDR2 YNNKEL (reference sequence). With 8 bases clipped from V and 4 bases from J, the junction kept 7 bases outside the gene matches. This CDR3 is built from 15 residues. The CDR3: CASQFGTGATGELFF. The CDR3, as DNA: TGTGCCAGCCAGTTTGGGACAGGGGCCACCGGGGAGCTGTTTTTT.

The V gene is TRBV5-1, the J gene TRBJ2-1; 14 nucleotides line up with TRBD2. Germline CDR1 and CDR2: SGHRS and YFSETQ. This CDR3 contains 19 residues. With 4 bases clipped from V and 0 bases from J, the junction kept 9 bases outside the gene matches. The CDR3 spells CASSKGLAGGFSSYNEQFF. The CDR3 DNA reads TGCGCCAGCAGCAAAGGACTAGCGGGAGGCTTTAGCTCCTACAATGAGCAGTTCTTC.

The rearrangement joins TRBV2 to TRBJ1-1, with 7 bases lining up with TRBD1. The V gene's germline CDR1 is SNHLY and CDR2 FYNNEI. The CDR3 contains 14 residues. The V segment lost 6 bases and the J segment 4 bases; nucleotides outside the gene matches: 8. The CDR3 region has the DNA TGTGCCAGCAGGTTGACAGGGTTAGGCACTGAAGCTTTCTTT. It yields the protein CASRLTGLGTEAFF.

The V gene is TRBV18, the J gene TRBJ1-2; a possible D gene is TRBD1 (5 bases). This CDR3 is built from 14 residues. With 4 bases removed from V and 4 bases from J, the gap between germline ends came to 13 bases. Germline V CDR1 and CDR2: KGHSH, LQKENI. Here the CDR3 DNA reads TGTGCCAGCTCACAAGGACAAGACGGCTATGGCTACACCTTC. It encodes CASSQGQDGYGYTF.

The rearrangement joins TRBV7-3 to TRBJ2-3; D remains ambiguous. Germline values: CDR1 SGHTA, CDR2 FQGTGA. V gave up 0 bases and J gave up 3 bases, with 7 bases separating them. There are 14 residues in the CDR3. The CDR3 sequence is CASSLTPETDTQYF. The DNA of the CDR3 is TGTGCCAGCAGCTTAACCCCTGAGACAGATACGCAGTATTTT.